The 29 T cell receptor beta chains given below trace back to one sample, sequenced in a study of CD8 T cells in Susac syndrome. When the RNA was reverse transcribed, random hexamers were used with an input of 0.5 to 1 ug. MiXCR was run by TCRdb on the immunoSEQ multiplex PCR reads, yielding one entry per CDR3 protein. Of 150,000 to 200,000 distinct CDR3 sequences listed, around 94% are singletons. Material: CD4+ T cells from PBMCs. These receptors all stem from a human donor with multiple sclerosis.

This rearrangement joins TRBV3-1 to TRBJ1-4, with D possibly matching TRBD1 (5 bases). V was pared by 5 bases and J by 6 bases, with 16 bases between. This CDR3 region has 15 residues. Germline values: CDR1 LGHDT, CDR2 YNNKEL (reference sequence). This chain's CDR3 is CASSGDGLRDEKLFF. The CDR3 DNA is TGTGCCAGCAGCGGGGACGGACTAAGGGATGAAAAACTGTTTTTT.

The chain couples TRBV19 to TRBJ2-5, with TRBD1 identical over 11 bases. The germline CDR1 and CDR2 sequences are LNHDA and SQIVND (reference sequence). This CDR3 has 15 amino acids. Trimming at V came to 9 bases and at J to 5 bases, leaving 11 bases not matched to a gene. Here the CDR3 DNA reads TGTGCCAGCAGCTCCGGACAGGGGGCAGGGGAGACCCAGTACTTC. Protein: CASSSGQGAGETQYF.

This rearrangement joins TRBV27 to TRBJ2-5; D is unresolved. The V gene's germline CDR1 is MNHEY and CDR2 SMNVEV (reference sequence). This CDR3 is built from 13 residues. V was cut by 6 bases and J by 2 bases, with 10 bases left in between. The CDR3 loop is CASRAQNQETQYF. The CDR3 DNA reads as TGTGCCAGCAGGGCGCAAAATCAAGAGACCCAGTACTTC.

The J gene is TRBJ2-3, the V gene TRBV28; TRBD2 might be the D (7 bases). CDR1 and CDR2 from the germline V gene are MDHEN and SYDVKM. V shed 3 bases and J shed 4 bases, with 23 bases lying between them. This CDR3 region has 18 residues. The CDR3 DNA reads TGTGCCAGCAGTTTCGCCGGGAAGGGGGGGCCTAATCCAGATACGCAGTATTTT. This codes for CASSFAGKGGPNPDTQYF.

The chain carries TRBV11-2 and TRBJ1-1; D remains ambiguous. Trimming removed 5 bases at V and 8 bases at J, with 15 bases between. Germline V gene sequence: CDR1 SGHAT, CDR2 FQNNGV. This CDR3 is 13 amino acids long. Here the CDR3 DNA reads TGTGCCAGCAGCCCCTTAAGGCAGGTAGAAGCTTTCTTT. This encodes CASSPLRQVEAFF.

The gene calls are TRBV5-1 and TRBJ1-1; no firm D call. This CDR3 region has 13 residues. Trimming stripped 0 bases from V and 6 bases from J, with 9 bases between. Germline V gene data show CDR1 as SGHRS and CDR2 as YFSETQ. CDR3 protein: CASSLAGGPEAFF. The CDR3 coding sequence is TGCGCCAGCAGCTTGGCAGGAGGCCCTGAAGCTTTCTTT. The variable domain in full, with the rest retrieved from reference TRBV5-1 and TRBJ1-1, is KAGVTQTPRYLIKTRGQQVTLSCSPISGHRSVSWYQQTPGQGLQFLFEYFSETQRNKGNFPGRFSGRQFSNSRSEMNVSTLELGDSALYLCASSLAGGPEAFFGQGTRLTVV.

This clonotype was detected once. This chain links TRBV2 with TRBJ2-7; D is unresolved. Trimming took 5 bases from V and 6 from J, leaving 11 bases between them. Looked up from germline, CDR1 is SNHLY and CDR2 is FYNNEI. The CDR3 spans 12 residues. CDR3 bases: TGTGCCAGCAGTTCGGCCGAAGCCGAGCAGTACTTC. Translating it yields CASSSAEAEQYF.

The chain employs TRBV9 and TRBJ1-3; possible D gene TRBD1, 6 bases. The CDR3 has 18 amino acids. The V end was cut by 0 bases, the J end by 3 bases, with 19 bases between. Looked up from germline, CDR1 is SGDLS and CDR2 is YYNGEE. The CDR3 region has the DNA TGTGCCAGCAGCGTAGAGGGTCCAGGGGCGGACTTTGGAAACACCATATATTTT. Protein product: CASSVEGPGADFGNTIYF.

The rearrangement links TRBV7-2 to TRBJ2-1; possibly TRBD2 for D (6 bases). CDR1 SGHTA and CDR2 FQGNSA come from the germline V gene. Trimming pared 6 bases from V and 5 bases from J, leaving 11 bases between. The CDR3 runs to 13 residues. CDR3 region: CASSPSANNEQFF. The CDR3 DNA follows: TGTGCCAGCAGTCCTAGCGCGAACAATGAGCAGTTCTTC.

The chain recombines TRBV4-3 with TRBJ1-6, with 9 bases that match TRBD1. V lost 4 bases, J lost 10 bases, and 5 bases stayed unmatched. Germline CDR1 and CDR2: LGHNA and YSLEER. There are 14 residues in the CDR3. CDR3 coding DNA: TGCGCCAGCAGCCCTCGGACAGGGGTATCACCCCTCCACTTT. Its protein is CASSPRTGVSPLHF.

The gene calls are TRBV25-1 and TRBJ1-2, with 8 bases fitting TRBD1. Trimming at V came to 2 bases and at J to 6 bases, leaving 5 bases not matched to a gene. This CDR3 comprises 14 residues. Germline V gives CDR1 MGHDK, CDR2 SYGVNS. CDR3 region: CASSEVDRVNGYTF. The CDR3 nucleotides are TGTGCCAGCAGTGAAGTGGACAGGGTCAATGGCTACACCTTC.

The chain links TRBV19 to TRBJ1-5; D is possibly TRBD1 (5 bases). CDR1 and CDR2 from the germline V gene are LNHDA and SQIVND (reference sequence). The CDR3 runs 15 residues. V was pared by 5 bases and J by 7 bases, with 18 bases between. DNA of the CDR3: TGTGCCAGTAGTTCTCTCGAGGGGATTCGGCAGCCCCAGCATTTT. Protein product: CASSSLEGIRQPQHF. The full variable domain, with the rest looked up from reference TRBV19 and TRBJ1-5, is DGGITQSPKYLFRKEGQNVTLSCEQNLNHDAMYWYRQDPGQGLRLIYYSQIVNDFQKGDIAEGYSVSREKKESFPLTVTSAQKNPTAFYLCASSSLEGIRQPQHFGDGTRLSIL.

The gene calls are TRBV15 and TRBJ2-4, with D perhaps matching TRBD1 (5 bases). The CDR3 contains 16 residues. CDR1 is LNHNV, CDR2 YYDKDF, per germline (reference sequence). V shed 3 bases and J shed 7 bases, with 19 bases lying between them. The CDR3 loop is CATSSHQGRPSNIQYF. The DNA of the CDR3 is TGTGCCACCAGCAGTCACCAGGGAAGACCTTCGAACATTCAGTACTTC. Full variable domain (remainder filled in from reference TRBV15 and TRBJ2-4): DAMVIQNPRYQVTQFGKPVTLSCSQTLNHNVMYWYQQKSSQAPKLLFHYYDKDFNNEADTPDNFQSRRPNTSFCFLDIRSPGLGDTAMYLCATSSHQGRPSNIQYFGAGTRLSVL.

This sequence joins TRBV2 and TRBJ1-5; possible D gene TRBD1, 6 bases. The CDR3 runs to 14 residues. Deletions cut 5 bases from V and 4 bases from J, with 12 bases between. The germline CDR1 and CDR2 sequences are SNHLY and FYNNEI. CDR3 loop: CASSYDRNNQPQHF. CDR3 DNA: TGTGCCAGCAGTTATGACAGGAATAATCAGCCCCAGCATTTT.

Points on this clonotype: At one end, the junction sequence differs from germline, possibly due to a read error. The V and J genes are TRBV29-1 and TRBJ2-2, with D unclear. This CDR3 contains 12 residues. In germline, CDR1 is SQVTM, CDR2 ANQGSEA. The CDR3 is CSGEENTGELFF. The CDR3 coding sequence is TGCAGCGGTGAAGAGAACACCGGGGAGCTGTTTTTT.

V and J are TRBV23-1 and TRBJ2-1; D call uncertain. TRBV23-1 is reported as an ORF; its role is uncertain. Deletions cut 0 bases from V and 0 bases from J, with 9 bases between. This CDR3 comprises 16 residues. The CDR3 spells CASSQSRQSSYNEQFF. As DNA, the CDR3 is TGCGCCAGCAGTCAATCCCGTCAAAGCTCCTACAATGAGCAGTTCTTC.

The chain uses TRBV14 and TRBJ1-2, with D maybe TRBD1 (5 bases). CDR3 length: 14 residues. CDR1 SGHDN and CDR2 FVKESK come from the germline V gene. Deletions cut 5 bases from V and 6 bases from J, with 16 bases between. CDR3 sequence (DNA): TGTGCCAGCAGCTTCTACCCAGGGTACGATGGCTACACCTTC. Residues: CASSFYPGYDGYTF.

V and J are TRBV6-6 and TRBJ2-7, with a tentative D call TRBD1 (6 bases). Per germline, CDR1 MNHNY and CDR2 SVGAGI (reference sequence). The CDR3 spans 13 residues. Trimming left V 6 bases short and J 4 bases short, with 13 bases between. In DNA, the CDR3 is TGTGCCAGCAGCGAGTCCAGGGGATACGAGCAGTACTTC. This sequence encodes CASSESRGYEQYF.

This clonotype appeared once. The chain combines TRBV9 with TRBJ1-3; 7 nucleotides line up with TRBD1. The germline CDR1 and CDR2 sequences are SGDLS and YYNGEE. The CDR3 is 13 residues long. The V and J ends lost 2 bases and 7 bases, in that order; junction bases with no gene match: 3. The CDR3 loop reads CASSVGTVNTIYF. The CDR3 nucleotides are TGTGCCAGCAGCGTGGGGACAGTCAACACCATATATTTT.

The chain carries TRBV6-2 or TRBV6-3 and TRBJ1-5; 8 bases match TRBD1. The CDR3 consists of 15 residues. The trim removed 6 bases at V and 8 bases at J, leaving 12 bases unmatched. In germline, CDR1 is MNHEY, CDR2 SVGEGT. CDR3: CASSARDRSIKPQHF. For the CDR3, the DNA is TGTGCCAGCAGCGCCCGGGACAGGTCAATCAAGCCCCAGCATTTT.

This clonotype was detected once. The chain carries TRBV28 and TRBJ1-2; D remains unclear. Trimming pared 6 bases from V and 2 bases from J, leaving 10 bases between. The CDR3 totals 13 residues. Per germline, CDR1 MDHEN and CDR2 SYDVKM. CDR3 residues: CASSPRANYGYTF. DNA of the CDR3: TGTGCCAGCAGCCCCCGGGCCAACTATGGCTACACCTTC.

This clonotype was seen once. V and J are TRBV3-1 and TRBJ2-7, with a tentative D call TRBD1 (6 bases). Germline-derived CDR1 and CDR2 are LGHDT and YNNKEL (reference sequence). The V and J ends lost 8 bases and 4 bases respectively, with 21 bases between them. CDR3 length equals 15 residues. For the CDR3, the DNA is TGTGCCAGCTTTTGGGGTAAGGACAGAGTATACGAGCAGTACTTC. Amino acids: CASFWGKDRVYEQYF.

The V gene is TRBV20-1, the J gene TRBJ2-2; 8 nucleotides line up with TRBD2. Germline CDR1 and CDR2: DFQATT and SNEGSKA (reference sequence). Trimming at V came to 6 bases and at J to 4 bases, leaving 7 bases not matched to a gene. The CDR3 length is 14 residues. The CDR3 nucleotides read TGCAGTGCACCTCTAGCGGGCAGCACCGGGGAGCTGTTTTTT. It yields the protein CSAPLAGSTGELFF.

This rearrangement joins TRBV20-1 to TRBJ2-2; the D gene is possibly TRBD2 (6 bases). V dropped 6 bases and J dropped 5 bases, with 22 bases sitting between them. This CDR3 region has 16 residues. Germline V lookup: CDR1 DFQATT, CDR2 SNEGSKA (reference sequence). As DNA, the CDR3 is TGCAGTGCCCTTCCTCCAGCGGGTTTGACGACCGGGGAGCTGTTTTTT. This gives the protein CSALPPAGLTTGELFF.

CDR3 sequence reads: CASSLAGGANTEAFF. In DNA form, the CDR3 reads TGTGCCAGCAGTTTGGCCGGGGGCGCGAACACTGAAGCTTTCTTT. The chain is built from TRBV27 and TRBJ1-1; D may be TRBD1 (6 bases). The CDR3 spans 15 residues. V was pared by 3 bases and J by 1 base, with 12 bases between. Germline V CDR1 and CDR2: MNHEY, SMNVEV (reference sequence).

The chain has TRBV12-3 or TRBV12-4 and TRBJ2-2; 9 nucleotides agree with TRBD1. The CDR3 is 14 amino acids. V shed 7 bases and J 1 base; nucleotides not matched to a gene: 1. CDR3 protein: CASMTGGNTGELFF. As DNA, the CDR3 is TGTGCCAGCATGACAGGGGGGAACACCGGGGAGCTGTTTTTT.

V gene TRBV28 combines with J gene TRBJ2-3; D is possibly TRBD1 or TRBD2 (6 bases each). In germline, CDR1 is MDHEN, CDR2 SYDVKM. The V and J ends lost 8 bases and 7 bases respectively, with 25 bases between them. CDR3 length equals 16 residues. The CDR3: CASPPPGARGGNTQYF. Written as DNA, the CDR3 is TGTGCCAGCCCACCCCCGGGAGCGAGAGGGGGAAATACGCAGTATTTT.

V and J are TRBV28 and TRBJ2-1; D ambiguous. Trimming cost V 7 bases and J 5 bases, with 15 bases left between them. This CDR3 has 14 amino acids. The germline V gene has CDR1 MDHEN and CDR2 SYDVKM. The CDR3 is CASTSFGLNNEQFF. CDR3 bases: TGTGCCAGCACCTCCTTCGGGTTGAACAATGAGCAGTTCTTC.

The V call is TRBV20-1, the J call TRBJ2-5, with TRBD2 identical over 14 bases. Germline assignment: CDR1 DFQATT and CDR2 SNEGSKA (reference sequence). CDR3 length: 17 amino acids. Trimming took 3 bases from V and 7 from J; bases not matched to a gene: 13. The CDR3 bases are TGCAGTGCTAGCGCTGTCCCGGGACTAGCGGGAGAAGGGACCCAGTACTTC. The encoded protein is CSASAVPGLAGEGTQYF.